Listed below are T cell receptor beta chains from one sample, sequenced in a study of blood T cell repertoires in COVID-19. Some clones are missing from TCRdb's copy, which holds only in-frame ones; the method was immunoSEQ multiplex PCR. The table records over 250,000 clones, around 86% of them present only once. Sequenced: PBMCs or T cells enriched from blood (not recorded which). These TCRs come from a woman aged 18-29 years who had recovered from COVID-19. The CDR3 runs from the conserved cysteine through the conserved F or W.

V gene	J gene	CDR3 protein
TRBV2	TRBJ1-5	CASSRRGSNQPQHF
TRBV19	TRBJ2-7	CASSIGDSSYEQYF
TRBV12-5	TRBJ1-1	CASGHGGPTNTEAFF
TRBV3-1/TRBV3-2	TRBJ2-3	CASSQDAASGRIDTQYF
TRBV4-1	TRBJ1-6	CASSQAPAGNSPLHF
TRBV27	TRBJ2-7	CASGSGTELIYEQYF
TRBV4-1	TRBJ2-1	CASSLPHAGGRDEQFF
TRBV6-5	TRBJ1-4	CASSRGLSEKLFF
TRBV9	TRBJ2-1	CASSNDGGFYNEQFF
TRBV5-5	TRBJ2-7	CASSLNGGGSYEQYF
TRBV28	TRBJ2-1	CASSFFGTGVYNEQFF
TRBV5-4	TRBJ1-2	CASSLGVGDYGYTF
TRBV19	TRBJ1-1	CASSNRLGRKGNTEAFF
TRBV11-2	TRBJ1-4	CASSYQFTTNEKLFF
TRBV21-1	TRBJ1-4	CASSKKFQGGIWHEKLFF
TRBV25-1	TRBJ1-2	CASSGVSYGYTF
TRBV21-1	TRBJ1-5	CASSLNQPQHF